These 17 T cell receptor beta chains share one sample of origin, sequenced in a study of shared clonotypes between healthy human individuals. Clones were read by immunoSEQ multiplex PCR, and TCRdb kept only the in-frame ones, dropping some. The sample shows approximately 1.5 million clones, roughly 98% of them seen only once. Source material: naive CD4+ T cells sorted from blood. The subset here: CD45RA+ positively selected. These receptors all stem from a man in his thirties or forties in good health.

The sample holds one count of this clone. The CDR3 reads CASSVTGTSPEQYF. The CDR3 region has the DNA TGTGCCAGCAGCGTAACCGGGACATCTCCGGAGCAGTACTTC. The chain employs TRBV7-2 and TRBJ2-7; TRBD1 might be the D (6 bases). Per the germline V gene, CDR1 is SGHTA and CDR2 is FQGNSA. The CDR3 is 14 residues long. The germline V and J ends were trimmed by 5 bases and 7 bases, with 18 bases remaining between them.

J is TRBJ1-4 and V is TRBV4-3; tentative D call: TRBD1 (5 bases). Trimming stripped 0 bases from V and 4 bases from J, with 12 bases between. This CDR3 spans 16 amino acids. Germline V gene lookup returns CDR1 LGHNA and CDR2 YSLEER. This chain's CDR3 is CASSQDPTVFNEKLFF. The CDR3 DNA sequence: TGCGCCAGCAGCCAAGATCCGACAGTATTTAATGAAAAACTGTTTTTT.

The J gene is TRBJ2-7, the V gene TRBV7-8; 13 nucleotides agree with TRBD2. Germline V gives CDR1 SGHVS, CDR2 FQNEAQ. The V and J ends lost 5 bases and 7 bases, in that order; junction bases with no gene match: 11. This CDR3 spans 16 amino acids. The CDR3 protein is CASSRAGTSGTREQYF. The DNA of the CDR3 is TGTGCCAGCAGCCGTGCCGGGACTAGCGGGACTCGAGAGCAGTACTTC.

The chain is built from TRBV10-3 and TRBJ2-7, with D perhaps matching TRBD2 (5 bases). CDR1 is ENHRY and CDR2 is SYGVKD in the germline V gene. Trimming took 0 bases from V and 6 from J, leaving 12 bases between them. There are 14 residues in the CDR3. The CDR3 region has the DNA TGTGCCATCAGTGAGTCGATTAGAGGGCCCGAGCAGTACTTC. This translates into CAISESIRGPEQYF.

This clone was seen only once. The CDR3 sequence: CASSLAVQNTEAFF. The CDR3 nucleotides read TGCGCCAGCAGCTTGGCCGTCCAGAACACTGAAGCTTTCTTT. V is TRBV5-1 and J is TRBJ1-1; D not certain. The V end lost 0 bases, the J end lost 1 base, and 7 bases lay between the germline ends. Per germline, CDR1 SGHRS and CDR2 YFSETQ. The CDR3 spans 14 residues.

The rearrangement links TRBV2 to TRBJ1-1; no firm D call. With 8 bases removed from V and 9 bases from J, the gap between germline ends came to 16 bases. This CDR3 is built from 12 residues. From germline, CDR1 is SNHLY and CDR2 FYNNEI. The CDR3 nucleotides are TGTGCCAGCGGGGATCCCTTACCGAAAGCTTTCTTT. Translation: CASGDPLPKAFF.

The rearrangement joins TRBV28 to TRBJ2-2, with 7 bases lining up with TRBD2. The V segment lost 10 bases and the J segment 3 bases; nucleotides outside the gene matches: 8. CDR1 is MDHEN and CDR2 is SYDVKM in the germline V gene. The CDR3 has 14 amino acids. The CDR3 region has the DNA TGTGCCACAGAGACTAGCTCCTACACCGGGGAGCTGTTTTTT. Protein: CATETSSYTGELFF.

This clone has just one count. This chain connects TRBV6-1 to TRBJ1-4; a weak D match, TRBD1 (5 bases). The CDR3 contains 14 residues. Trimming took off 10 bases at V and 8 bases at J, with 20 bases between the two ends. CDR1 is MNHNS and CDR2 is SASEGT in the germline V gene. CDR3 in amino acids: CATQTQGVREKLFF. CDR3 DNA sequence: TGTGCCACCCAGACCCAGGGAGTCAGGGAAAAACTGTTTTTT.

This clone was picked up one time. J is TRBJ2-3 and V is TRBV6-6, with a possible D match to TRBD1 (6 bases). V was shortened by 1 base and J by 6 bases, with 14 bases between the two germline ends. CDR3 size: 15 residues. Germline-derived CDR1 and CDR2 are MNHNY and SVGAGI (reference sequence). In nucleotides, the CDR3 is TGTGCCAGCAGTTACTTGCGGACAGTTTCGGATACGCAGTATTTT. Residues: CASSYLRTVSDTQYF.

The rearrangement joins TRBV28 to TRBJ2-7; 13 bases align to TRBD2. Germline CDR1 and CDR2: MDHEN and SYDVKM. The CDR3 consists of 17 residues. J was trimmed by 3 bases and V by 5 bases; bases with no gene match: 10. CDR3 bases: TGTGCCAGCAGTCCACCGCCGGGACTAGCGGGAATCTACGAGCAGTACTTC. Encoded protein: CASSPPPGLAGIYEQYF.

This chain joins TRBV30 and TRBJ2-2; 8 positions match TRBD1. The CDR3 extends over 15 amino acids. Germline V gene sequence: CDR1 GTSNPN, CDR2 SVGIG (reference sequence). V lost 2 bases, J lost 7 bases, and 9 bases stayed unmatched. For the CDR3, the DNA is TGTGCCTGGAGTCCGATCGACAGGGGAATCGGGGAGCTGTTTTTT. Its protein product is CAWSPIDRGIGELFF.

The chain combines TRBV7-2 with TRBJ2-1; maybe TRBD2 (6 bases). Germline CDR1 reads SGHTA; CDR2 reads FQGNSA. The CDR3 is 14 residues long. Between the trimmed V and J ends, which lost 4 bases and 7 bases, there was a span of 14 bases. CDR3 amino acids: CASSSGVIKNEQFF. Written as DNA, the CDR3 is TGTGCCAGCAGCTCGGGGGTGATTAAGAATGAGCAGTTCTTC. Full variable domain (missing parts from reference TRBV7-2 and TRBJ2-1): GAGVSQSPSNKVTEKGKDVELRCDPISGHTALYWYRQSLGQGLEFLIYFQGNSAPDKSGLPSDRFSAERTGGSVSTLTIQRTQQEDSAVYLCASSSGVIKNEQFFGPGTRLTVL.

The CDR3 region is CASSQDHADYEQYF. CDR3 DNA: TGTGCCAGCAGCCAAGATCACGCGGACTACGAGCAGTACTTC. The V and J genes are TRBV4-2 and TRBJ2-7, with D hard to call. The CDR3 runs 14 residues. Between the trimmed V and J ends, which lost 0 bases and 3 bases, there was a span of 9 bases. From germline, CDR1 is LGHNA and CDR2 YNFKEQ.

This clone was seen only once. The chain employs TRBV28 and TRBJ2-2; 10 bases agree with TRBD2. There are 17 residues in the CDR3. Germline V gene lookup returns CDR1 MDHEN and CDR2 SYDVKM. The V and J ends lost 6 bases and 7 bases, in that order; junction bases with no gene match: 14. The CDR3 region is CASRSWEGSGRNGELFF. The CDR3 DNA reads TGTGCCAGCAGATCCTGGGAGGGTAGCGGGAGGAACGGGGAGCTGTTTTTT.

The genes are TRBV19 and TRBJ2-5; 7 bases fit TRBD1. CDR1 is LNHDA and CDR2 is SQIVND in the germline V gene (reference sequence). The CDR3 runs to 15 residues. V shed 5 bases and J 0 bases; nucleotides not matched to a gene: 6. CDR3 loop: CASSAWGQNQETQYF. The DNA of the CDR3 is TGTGCCAGTAGTGCGTGGGGACAGAACCAAGAGACCCAGTACTTC.

V is TRBV14 and J is TRBJ2-7, with D possibly being TRBD2 (5 bases). The CDR3 extends over 13 amino acids. Germline loops: CDR1 SGHDN, CDR2 FVKESK. V gave up 4 bases and J gave up 3 bases, with 10 bases separating them. The CDR3 is CASSPMSGYEQYF. CDR3 in DNA: TGTGCCAGCAGCCCCATGAGCGGCTACGAGCAGTACTTC.

The V gene is TRBV28, the J gene TRBJ2-7; TRBD2 matches at 7 bases. With 3 bases clipped from V and 2 bases from J, the junction kept 4 bases outside the gene matches. Per the germline V gene, CDR1 is MDHEN and CDR2 is SYDVKM. The CDR3 has 14 residues. This chain's CDR3 is CASSFPGLAYEQYF. For the CDR3, the DNA is TGTGCCAGCAGTTTCCCCGGACTAGCCTACGAGCAGTACTTC.